A selection of T cell receptor beta chains follows, all from one sample in a study of OX40 agonist ivuxolimab in advanced cancers. Libraries were prepared by immunoSEQ multiplex PCR; TCRdb keeps only in-frame clonotypes and omits some of them. The sample consists of roughly 86,000 clones, about nine tenths of them appearing once. Sequenced material: CD4+ or CD8+ T cells sorted from blood, taken in a trial of the OX40 agonist ivuxolimab. The source is an adult with an advanced solid tumor such as melanoma, head and neck, liver or kidney cancer. CDR3s include the opening cysteine and the closing phenylalanine or tryptophan. D genes are given only for firm matches. Clone size is given for some rows only: seen once, a few or many times, or a class if the clone is expanded.

D: TRBD1
size: once
J: TRBJ1-1
V: TRBV2
CDR3: CASSEGQGKFEAFF
DNA: TGTGCCAGCAGTGAAGGACAGGGTAAGTTTGAAGCTTTCTTT

D: .
size: .
J: TRBJ1-2
V: TRBV7-6
CDR3: CASSLAGRYTF
DNA: TGTGCCAGCAGCTTGGCCGGCCGATACACCTTC

D: .
size: .
J: TRBJ2-5
V: TRBV27
CDR3: CASSPLASTEETQYF
DNA: TGTGCCAGCAGTCCCCTGGCCTCGACGGAAGAGACCCAGTACTTC

D: TRBD1
size: few
J: TRBJ2-3
V: TRBV30
CDR3: CAWSVTGGAGDTQYF
DNA: TGTGCCTGGAGTGTAACAGGGGGCGCGGGAGATACGCAGTATTTT

D: .
size: .
J: TRBJ2-7
V: TRBV6-1
CDR3: CASSPTAYEQYF
DNA: TGTGCCAGCAGTCCAACGGCCTACGAGCAGTACTTC

D: .
size: .
J: TRBJ2-5
V: TRBV5-1
CDR3: CASSDWGLPSQETQYF
DNA: TGCGCCAGCAGCGATTGGGGGCTACCGTCCCAAGAGACCCAGTACTTC

D: TRBD2
size: .
J: TRBJ2-2
V: TRBV18
CDR3: CASSTNGLAGNTGELFF
DNA: TGTGCCAGCTCAACAAACGGACTAGCGGGGAACACCGGGGAGCTGTTTTTT

D: .
size: .
J: TRBJ2-1
V: TRBV6-1
CDR3: CASSQRHNEQFF
DNA: TGTGCCAGCAGTCAGAGACACAATGAGCAGTTCTTC

D: .
size: .
J: TRBJ2-7
V: TRBV19
CDR3: CASSVDSSSYEQYF
DNA: TGTGCCAGTAGCGTTGACAGCAGCTCCTACGAGCAGTACTTC

D: .
size: once
J: TRBJ2-5
V: TRBV9
CDR3: CASSGHQETQYF
DNA: TGTGCCAGCAGCGGACACCAAGAGACCCAGTACTTC

D: .
size: .
J: TRBJ1-2
V: TRBV7-2
CDR3: CASSPSGQYYGYTF
DNA: TGTGCCAGCAGCCCATCAGGGCAGTACTATGGCTACACCTTC

D: .
size: .
J: TRBJ2-3
V: TRBV30
CDR3: CAWSLGAGTDTQYF
DNA: TGTGCCTGGAGTTTAGGGGCAGGCACAGATACGCAGTATTTT

D: TRBD2
size: .
J: TRBJ2-1
V: TRBV4-1
CDR3: CASTLSLRQRESGDEQFF
DNA: TGCGCCAGCACCCTTTCCCTTCGTCAGCGGGAGTCCGGCGATGAGCAGTTCTTC

D: .
size: .
J: TRBJ2-7
V: TRBV28
CDR3: CASSQRGVYEQYF
DNA: TGTGCCAGCAGTCAAAGGGGTGTCTACGAGCAGTACTTC

D: TRBD1
size: .
J: TRBJ2-7
V: TRBV5-1
CDR3: CASSWTGNEQYF
DNA: TGCGCCAGCAGCTGGACAGGGAACGAGCAGTACTTC

D: .
size: .
J: TRBJ2-1
V: TRBV11-2
CDR3: CASSYGAELVGNNEQFF
DNA: TGTGCCAGCAGCTATGGTGCTGAATTGGTCGGTAACAATGAGCAGTTCTTC

D: .
size: .
J: TRBJ2-7
V: TRBV30
CDR3: CAWSAGTLYEQYF
DNA: TGTGCCTGGAGTGCTGGGACGCTTTACGAGCAGTACTTC

D: TRBD1
size: .
J: TRBJ2-2
V: TRBV10-2
CDR3: CASSPLGTGAGELFF
DNA: TGCGCCAGCAGCCCCCTTGGGACAGGGGCCGGGGAGCTGTTTTTT

D: .
size: .
J: TRBJ1-5
V: TRBV21-1
CDR3: CASSKAGLEQPQHF
DNA: TGTGCCAGCAGCAAAGCTGGGTTGGAGCAGCCCCAGCATTTT

D: .
size: .
J: TRBJ2-7
V: TRBV10-3
CDR3: CAITNASYEQYF
DNA: TGTGCCATTACTAATGCAAGCTACGAGCAGTACTTC

D: .
size: .
J: TRBJ2-7
V: TRBV5-1
CDR3: CASSSPVEGEYEQYF
DNA: TGCGCCAGCAGCTCCCCGGTGGAGGGGGAATACGAGCAGTACTTC

D: .
size: .
J: TRBJ1-5
V: TRBV5-6
CDR3: CASSFSGSGLGNQPQHF
DNA: TGTGCCAGCAGCTTTTCAGGGTCCGGATTAGGCAATCAGCCCCAGCATTTT

D: .
size: .
J: TRBJ2-7
V: TRBV11-2
CDR3: CASSFRQLTYEQYF
DNA: TGTGCCAGCAGCTTCCGACAGCTGACCTACGAGCAGTACTTC

D: .
size: .
J: TRBJ2-7
V: TRBV7-2
CDR3: CASSANSVAYEQYF
DNA: TGTGCCAGCAGCGCCAATAGCGTGGCCTACGAGCAGTACTTC

D: .
size: .
J: TRBJ2-7
V: TRBV7-8
CDR3: CASSSPGSYEQYF
DNA: TGTGCCAGCAGCAGCCCCGGGTCCTACGAGCAGTACTTC

D: TRBD1
size: .
J: TRBJ1-2
V: TRBV7-9
CDR3: CASSPRTGSVYGYTF
DNA: TGTGCCAGCAGCCCCCGGACAGGGTCCGTCTATGGCTACACCTTC

D: TRBD2
size: once
J: TRBJ2-1
V: TRBV27
CDR3: CASTSGRPSYNEQFF
DNA: TGTGCCAGTACTAGCGGGAGACCCTCCTACAATGAGCAGTTCTTC

D: TRBD2
size: .
J: TRBJ2-1
V: TRBV5-6
CDR3: CASSLIRDYYNEQFF
DNA: TGTGCCAGCAGCTTGATCCGGGACTACTACAATGAGCAGTTCTTC

D: TRBD2
size: .
J: TRBJ2-1
V: TRBV7-9
CDR3: CASSLAPSGKMNEQFF
DNA: TGTGCCAGCAGCTTAGCGCCTAGCGGGAAAATGAATGAGCAGTTCTTC

D: .
size: .
J: TRBJ2-5
V: TRBV6-5
CDR3: CASSYSTRGHQETQYF
DNA: TGTGCCAGCAGTTACTCGACCAGGGGCCACCAAGAGACCCAGTACTTC

D: .
size: few
J: TRBJ2-1
V: TRBV11-2
CDR3: CASSLRDELHNEQFF
DNA: TGTGCCAGCAGCTTGCGAGACGAACTACACAATGAGCAGTTCTTC

D: .
size: once
J: TRBJ2-3
V: TRBV28
CDR3: CASTPPATYTDTQYF
DNA: TGTGCCAGCACCCCTCCCGCCACCTACACAGATACGCAGTATTTT

D: .
size: .
J: TRBJ2-7
V: TRBV7-9
CDR3: CASSPIGLTSSYEQYF
DNA: TGTGCCAGCAGCCCAATAGGACTAACGAGCTCCTACGAGCAGTACTTC

D: .
size: .
J: TRBJ2-5
V: TRBV5-1
CDR3: CASSVTEADTQYF
DNA: TGCGCCAGCAGCGTCACCGAAGCCGACACTCAGTACTTC

D: TRBD2
size: .
J: TRBJ2-7
V: TRBV5-4
CDR3: CASSDLAGRYEQYF
DNA: TGTGCCAGCAGTGACCTAGCGGGACGCTACGAGCAGTACTTC

D: .
size: .
J: TRBJ2-7
V: TRBV4-1
CDR3: CASRRLGGAEQYF
DNA: TGCGCCAGCAGACGTTTAGGGGGAGCCGAGCAGTACTTC

D: TRBD1
size: .
J: TRBJ1-5
V: TRBV19
CDR3: CASSWDSYNQPQHF
DNA: TGTGCCAGTAGTTGGGACAGCTACAATCAGCCCCAGCATTTT

D: .
size: .
J: TRBJ2-2
V: TRBV6-1
CDR3: CASSNGRANTGELFF
DNA: TGTGCCAGCAGTAACGGACGCGCGAACACCGGGGAGCTGTTTTTT

D: .
size: .
J: TRBJ2-6
V: TRBV30
CDR3: CAWEITRANVLTF
DNA: TGTGCCTGGGAAATCACTAGGGCCAACGTCCTGACTTTC

D: .
size: .
J: TRBJ2-1
V: TRBV5-6
CDR3: CASSLGTLEQFF
DNA: TGTGCCAGCAGCTTGGGTACCCTAGAGCAGTTCTTC

D: .
size: .
J: TRBJ2-5
V: TRBV5-4
CDR3: CASSSDGYQETQYF
DNA: TGTGCCAGCAGCTCCGACGGCTACCAAGAGACCCAGTACTTC

D: TRBD1
size: .
J: TRBJ1-4
V: TRBV28
CDR3: CASSHTGALNEKLFF
DNA: TGTGCCAGCAGTCATACAGGGGCGCTTAATGAAAAACTGTTTTTT

D: .
size: .
J: TRBJ2-7
V: TRBV27
CDR3: CASSLFGASYEQYF
DNA: TGTGCCAGCAGTTTATTTGGGGCCTCCTACGAGCAGTACTTC

D: TRBD1
size: .
J: TRBJ2-1
V: TRBV19
CDR3: CASSMWEGQGVPSNEQFF
DNA: TGTGCCAGTAGTATGTGGGAGGGACAGGGGGTCCCCAGCAATGAGCAGTTCTTC

D: .
size: .
J: TRBJ2-3
V: TRBV7-9
CDR3: CASSATGSGTDTQYF
DNA: TGTGCCAGCAGCGCAACAGGGAGCGGCACAGATACGCAGTATTTT